The 13 T cell receptor beta chains presented below share a single source sample, sequenced in a study of blood T cell repertoires in COVID-19. Repertoires were generated with immunoSEQ multiplex PCR, while TCRdb's copy carries only in-frame clones and drops some. In the table there are a few hundred thousand clones, 85% of which are singletons. Sequenced: PBMCs or T cells enriched from blood (not recorded which). The source of these receptors is a woman aged 45-60 years who had recovered from COVID-19.

This sequence joins TRBV25-1 and TRBJ1-2; D gene ambiguous. The CDR3 spans 14 residues. Trimming left V 3 bases short and J 1 base short, with 9 bases between. From germline, CDR1 is MGHDK and CDR2 SYGVNS. CDR3 coding DNA: TGTGCCAGCAGTGATAGAGGATTTAACTATGGCTACACCTTC. It translates to CASSDRGFNYGYTF.

This chain uses TRBV28 with TRBJ1-5, with TRBD1 matching over 7 bases. Germline V gives CDR1 MDHEN, CDR2 SYDVKM. V shed 1 base, J shed 6 bases, and the junction held 9 bases outside the gene matches. This CDR3 is built from 16 residues. CDR3 residues: CASSLLADRDLQPQHF. CDR3 nucleotides: TGTGCCAGCAGTTTATTGGCCGACAGGGACCTTCAGCCCCAGCATTTT.

V is TRBV4-2 and J is TRBJ2-3; 9 bases match TRBD2. With 1 base clipped from V and 10 bases from J, the junction kept 12 bases outside the gene matches. The CDR3 runs to 16 residues. The germline V gene has CDR1 LGHNA and CDR2 YNFKEQ. CDR3 sequence (DNA): TGTGCCAGCAGCCAAGTGGCTAGCGGGAACTACGGGGCGCAGTATTTT. Translating it yields CASSQVASGNYGAQYF.

The chain carries TRBV3-1 (or the pseudogene TRBV3-2) and TRBJ2-2; 9 bases align to TRBD1. CDR1 is LGHDT and CDR2 is YNNKEL in the germline V gene (reference sequence). This CDR3 spans 15 amino acids. J lost 5 bases, V lost 4 bases, and 5 bases had no gene match. The CDR3 DNA reads TGTGCCAGCAGCCCTATACAGGGGGCTACCGGGGAGCTGTTTTTT. Protein sequence: CASSPIQGATGELFF.

This chain connects TRBV14 to TRBJ2-5; D uncertain. This CDR3 is built from 12 residues. Between the trimmed V and J ends, which lost 1 base and 4 bases, there was a span of 4 bases. From germline, CDR1 is SGHDN and CDR2 FVKESK. The CDR3 loop is CASSQVGETQYF. The CDR3 DNA reads TGTGCCAGCAGCCAAGTCGGAGAGACCCAGTACTTC.

The chain links TRBV29-1 to TRBJ1-2; no definite D call. Deletions cut 4 bases from V and 8 bases from J, with 8 bases between. Germline values: CDR1 SQVTM, CDR2 ANQGSEA. This CDR3 contains 10 residues. The CDR3 is CSVGGEGYTF. CDR3 DNA: TGCAGCGTTGGTGGGGAGGGCTACACCTTC.

The CDR3 spells CASSFPIASGRKNEQFF. In nucleotides, the CDR3 is TGTGCCAGCAGCTTCCCGATTGCTAGCGGGAGGAAAAATGAGCAGTTCTTC. The rearrangement joins TRBV11-2 to TRBJ2-1; 11 bases fit TRBD2. Looked up from germline, CDR1 is SGHAT and CDR2 is FQNNGV. Trimming took 3 bases from V and 7 from J; bases not matched to a gene: 11. The CDR3 consists of 17 residues.

In nucleotides, the CDR3 is TGTGCCAGCTCACCACCGACTAGCGGGAACGTAGCAGATACGCAGTATTTT. Translated: CASSPPTSGNVADTQYF. The J gene is TRBJ2-3, the V gene TRBV18, with 11 bases aligning to TRBD2. The CDR3 spans 17 residues. Looked up from germline, CDR1 is KGHSH and CDR2 is LQKENI. V was pared by 0 bases and J by 4 bases, with 6 bases of the junction left unmatched.

The V and J genes are TRBV20-1 and TRBJ2-7; 7 nucleotides agree with TRBD2. V was clipped by 8 bases and J by 2 bases; unmatched bases: 3. Looked up from germline, CDR1 is DFQATT and CDR2 is SNEGSKA (reference sequence). The CDR3 has 11 residues. The CDR3 loop reads CSQAGTYEQYF. DNA of the CDR3: TGCAGTCAAGCGGGAACCTACGAGCAGTACTTC.

Here the CDR3 reads CASSVLAGGVDTQYF. The DNA of the CDR3 is TGTGCCAGCAGTGTACTAGCGGGGGGAGTTGATACGCAGTATTTT. The chain uses TRBV2 and TRBJ2-3; 12 nucleotides agree with TRBD2. This CDR3 is built from 15 residues. Germline V gene data show CDR1 as SNHLY and CDR2 as FYNNEI. J gave up 6 bases and V 4 bases, and 5 bases lay outside the gene matches.

J is TRBJ2-7 and V is TRBV3-1 (or the pseudogene TRBV3-2), with unresolved D. Germline V gene data show CDR1 as LGHDT and CDR2 as YNNKEL (reference sequence). The CDR3 extends over 13 amino acids. The V gene lost 2 bases and the J gene lost 2 bases, with 7 bases spanning the gap. CDR3 sequence (DNA): TGTGCCAGCAGCCAACAGATAACCTACGAGCAGTACTTC. Translated: CASSQQITYEQYF.

This clone was seen at least ten times. The rearrangement links TRBV29-1 to TRBJ2-2; tentatively, D is TRBD2 (5 bases). Germline loops: CDR1 SQVTM, CDR2 ANQGSEA. The CDR3 contains 14 residues. Between the trimmed V and J ends, which lost 5 bases and 1 base, there was a span of 11 bases. The chain's CDR3 is CSVRGLMNTGELFF. Written as DNA, the CDR3 is TGCAGCGTTCGTGGACTGATGAACACCGGGGAGCTGTTTTTT.

V usage is TRBV3-1 (or the pseudogene TRBV3-2) and J usage is TRBJ1-4; D may be TRBD1 (5 bases). The CDR3 has 15 amino acids. V lost 2 bases and J 4 bases, leaving 11 bases between the germline ends. Germline V lookup: CDR1 LGHDT, CDR2 YNNKEL (reference sequence). CDR3 sequence reads: CASSQTDRLNEKLFF. CDR3 DNA: TGTGCCAGCAGCCAAACCGACAGACTTAATGAAAAACTGTTTTTT.